This T cell receptor beta chain was sequenced for a study of T cell responses to AZD1222 COVID-19 vaccine. The study's findings and limits: Donors in the cohort were predominantly white British and more often female, and clonal diversity was possibly underestimated. Within unmutated variant regions lay the reported targets of nearly half of spike-specific TCRs.

Germline V gene sequence: CDR1 SGDLS, CDR2 YYNGEE. The V segment lost 3 bases and the J segment 3 bases; nucleotides outside the gene matches: 6. The length of the CDR3 is 15 residues. The protocol was immunoSEQ multiplex PCR, while the TCRdb copy is restricted to in-frame clones and leaves out a portion. Among around 130,000 clones listed, roughly 86% were seen once. With respect to this clone: The antigen is unknown.

J is TRBJ2-5 and V is TRBV9; 9 bases map to TRBD1. The receptor comes from an adult who received the AZD1222 COVID-19 vaccine. Sequenced here: peripheral blood, sampled 28 days after the second AZD1222 dose. The CDR3 here is CASSAGQGGKETQYF. The CDR3 DNA is TGTGCCAGCAGCGCGGGACAGGGAGGAAAAGAGACCCAGTACTTC.